Below, 19 T cell receptor beta chains from the same sample are listed, as sequenced in a study of CD8 T cells in ankylosing spondylitis. TCRdb reprocessed the 5' RACE reads via MiXCR and lists one record per CDR3 protein. The sample records approximately 260,000 distinct CDR3 sequences, 8.6% being singletons. Sequencing was done on a sample of blood, either unsorted or a sorted T cell fraction (not recorded which). The receptors were gathered from a male donor with ankylosing spondylitis or in good health (not recorded which).

The CDR3 sequence: CASSLGTGGPGELFF. The CDR3 DNA follows: TGTGCCAGCAGTTTGGGGACAGGGGGCCCCGGGGAGCTGTTTTTT. The J gene is TRBJ2-2, the V gene TRBV12-3 or TRBV12-4; 12 bases fit TRBD1. V was clipped by 3 bases and J by 6 bases; unmatched bases: 2. This CDR3 region has 15 residues.

This clonotype has a count of ten or more. V usage is TRBV4-3 and J usage is TRBJ2-1; 7 bases agree with TRBD2. This CDR3 has 14 residues. CDR1 is LGHNA, CDR2 YSLEER, per germline. V shed 4 bases, J shed 4 bases, and the junction held 4 bases outside the gene matches. The CDR3 DNA reads as TGCGCCAGCAGCCGGCGACTAGCTTACAATGAGCAGTTCTTC. Protein sequence: CASSRRLAYNEQFF.

The chain is built from TRBV20-1 and TRBJ2-7, with 8 bases matching TRBD1. CDR1 DFQATT and CDR2 SNEGSKA come from the germline V gene (reference sequence). V trimming: 3 bases; J trimming: 7 bases; junction bases outside the gene matches: 11. The CDR3 is made up of 14 amino acids. DNA for the CDR3: TGCAGTGCTAGTCCCCGGACAGGGACGAGGGAGCAGTACTTC. It specifies CSASPRTGTREQYF.

Many counts were recorded for this clonotype. The chain couples TRBV29-1 to TRBJ2-7; the D call may be TRBD1 or TRBD2 (5 bases each). Per the germline V gene, CDR1 is SQVTM and CDR2 is ANQGSEA. V was trimmed by 2 bases and J by 3 bases, leaving 11 bases between them. This CDR3 spans 13 amino acids. CDR3: CSVELGESYEQYF. CDR3 DNA sequence: TGCAGCGTTGAATTGGGGGAGAGCTACGAGCAGTACTTC.

The rearrangement uses TRBV11-2 and TRBJ2-5; the match to TRBD2 covers 9 bases. Germline CDR1 is SGHAT and CDR2 is FQNNGV. The length of the CDR3 is 16 residues. V was pared by 5 bases and J by 1 base, with 8 bases of the junction left unmatched. CDR3 in DNA: TGTGCCAGCAGCCCCCGACTAGCGGAGCCCCAAGAGACCCAGTACTTC. Translating it yields CASSPRLAEPQETQYF.

As DNA, the CDR3 is TGTGCCAGCAGTTATCGGGGACAGGGCTTTGGCTACACCTTC. Encoded protein: CASSYRGQGFGYTF. V usage is TRBV12-3 or TRBV12-4 and J usage is TRBJ1-2, with 9 bases matching TRBD1. The V and J ends lost 4 bases and 7 bases, in that order; junction bases with no gene match: 7. The length of the CDR3 is 14 residues.

This clonotype was observed a few times. The V call is TRBV20-1, the J call TRBJ1-1; D uncertain. Germline CDR1 reads DFQATT; CDR2 reads SNEGSKA (reference sequence). The CDR3 is 11 residues long. V gave up 6 bases and J gave up 6 bases, with 11 bases separating them. The CDR3 coding sequence is TGCAGTGCGGCCGTCGGGGCTGAAGCTTTCTTT. It specifies CSAAVGAEAFF.

This clonotype showed up many times. The V call is TRBV5-8, the J call TRBJ2-5; D unclear. V shed 1 base and J shed 5 bases, with 15 bases lying between them. CDR3 size: 15 residues. The germline CDR1 and CDR2 sequences are SGHTS and YDEGEE. CDR3 coding DNA: TGTGCCAGCAGCTTGACGATGACTTCTCTCGAGACCCAGTACTTC. This gives the protein CASSLTMTSLETQYF.

This clonotype was recorded at least ten times. This chain joins TRBV20-1 and TRBJ1-2, with TRBD1 matching over 8 bases. J was trimmed by 8 bases and V by 4 bases; bases with no gene match: 9. Germline V gene lookup returns CDR1 DFQATT and CDR2 SNEGSKA (reference sequence). The CDR3 loop spans 13 amino acids. DNA of the CDR3: TGCAGTGCTACCAAACCACAGGGGGAAGGCTACACCTTC. This sequence encodes CSATKPQGEGYTF.

This clonotype was recorded at least ten times. The chain carries TRBV29-1 and TRBJ2-7, with D possibly matching TRBD1 (5 bases). The CDR3 spans 13 residues. V lost 4 bases to trimming and J lost 4 bases, with 14 bases between them. Per the germline V gene, CDR1 is SQVTM and CDR2 is ANQGSEA. CDR3 sequence: CSVAKGLGYEQYF. CDR3 sequence (DNA): TGCAGCGTTGCTAAGGGGTTAGGATACGAGCAGTACTTC.

In regard to this clonotype: Possible read error: a much larger clone is one base away. The chain employs TRBV7-9 and TRBJ2-7, with D perhaps matching TRBD1 (6 bases). The CDR3 is made up of 14 amino acids. Germline V gene data show CDR1 as SEHNR and CDR2 as FQNEAQ (reference sequence). Trimming took off 5 bases at V and 4 bases at J, with 15 bases between the two ends. Here the CDR3 reads CASSPNTGLYEQYF. CDR3 coding DNA: TGTGCCAGCAGCCCAAACACAGGGCTATACGAGCAGTACTTC. Full variable domain (missing parts from reference TRBV7-9 and TRBJ2-7): DTGVSQNPRHKITKRGQNVTFRCDPISEHNRLYWYRQTLGQGPEFLTYFQNEAQLEKSRLLSDRFSAERPKGSFSTLEIQRTEQGDSAMYLCASSPNTGLYEQYFGPGTRLTVT.

This clonotype was seen a handful of times. The chain couples TRBV7-2 to TRBJ2-1, with 7 positions matching TRBD2. Germline CDR1 SGHTA, CDR2 FQGNSA. This CDR3 comprises 15 residues. The trim removed 5 bases at V and 5 bases at J, leaving 9 bases unmatched. The CDR3 sequence is CASSPGASGHNEQFF. The CDR3 region has the DNA TGTGCCAGCAGCCCCGGGGCTAGCGGCCACAATGAGCAGTTCTTC.

This clonotype was found a few times. CDR3 protein: CASSSRRAGYLFYEQYF. The CDR3 DNA is TGTGCCAGCAGCTCAAGACGGGCGGGGTACCTTTTCTACGAGCAGTACTTC. V and J are TRBV7-2 and TRBJ2-7, with TRBD2 as a possible D gene (6 bases). Trimming removed 4 bases at V and 3 bases at J, with 22 bases between. The CDR3 covers 17 residues. Per germline, CDR1 SGHTA and CDR2 FQGNSA.

At least ten counts were recorded for this clonotype. This chain joins TRBV7-2 and TRBJ2-5; no clear D gene. Germline-derived CDR1 and CDR2 are SGHTA and FQGNSA. The CDR3 length is 15 residues. Trimming removed 4 bases from V and 3 bases from J, with 15 bases in between. CDR3 DNA sequence: TGTGCCAGCAGCTATCCCCGCCCCCTAAAAGAGACCCAGTACTTC. This gives the protein CASSYPRPLKETQYF.

This clonotype showed up just a few times. V is TRBV6-1 and J is TRBJ2-3; 9 bases fit TRBD1. J lost 6 bases, V lost 9 bases, and 7 bases had no gene match. The CDR3 has 13 amino acids. Germline CDR1 reads MNHNS; CDR2 reads SASEGT. CDR3 amino acids: CASIGTGRDTQYF. DNA of the CDR3: TGTGCCAGTATCGGGACAGGGAGGGATACGCAGTATTTT.

The table lists this clonotype with many counts. The genes are TRBV9 and TRBJ2-5; D perhaps matches TRBD1 (5 bases). The germline gives CDR1 SGDLS, CDR2 YYNGEE. Trimming removed 4 bases from V and 4 bases from J, with 11 bases in between. This CDR3 comprises 13 residues. CDR3 nucleotides: TGTGCCAGCAGCCCCAGCAGGGTAGAGACCCAGTACTTC. It codes for CASSPSRVETQYF.

At least ten counts were recorded for this clonotype. The V call is TRBV5-1, the J call TRBJ2-3, with D unresolved. The V gene lost 0 bases and the J gene lost 0 bases, with 11 bases spanning the gap. CDR1 SGHRS and CDR2 YFSETQ come from the germline V gene. This CDR3 is 16 amino acids long. This chain's CDR3 is CASSLAGYSSTDTQYF. The CDR3 DNA reads as TGCGCCAGCAGCTTGGCCGGTTACTCTAGCACAGATACGCAGTATTTT. The full variable domain, its missing parts supplied by reference TRBV5-1 and TRBJ2-3, is KAGVTQTPRYLIKTRGQQVTLSCSPISGHRSVSWYQQTPGQGLQFLFEYFSETQRNKGNFPGRFSGRQFSNSRSEMNVSTLELGDSALYLCASSLAGYSSTDTQYFGPGTRLTVL.

This clonotype was seen ten or more times. J is TRBJ2-3 and V is TRBV20-1, with a tentative D call TRBD1 (5 bases). Per the germline V gene, CDR1 is DFQATT and CDR2 is SNEGSKA (reference sequence). The CDR3 spans 11 residues. V was clipped by 6 bases and J by 4 bases, with 8 bases between them. In nucleotides, the CDR3 is TGCAGTGCGGTAGGGGCAGATACGCAGTATTTT. Translation: CSAVGADTQYF.

In this sample, this clonotype turned up many times. The chain is built from TRBV6-2 or TRBV6-3 and TRBJ2-3; TRBD2 might be the D (6 bases). From germline, CDR1 is MNHEY and CDR2 SVGEGT. The CDR3 extends over 17 amino acids. With 6 bases removed from V and 3 bases from J, the gap between germline ends came to 22 bases. The CDR3, as DNA: TGTGCCAGCAGAACCCGGGACTTCCTGGGGTGGACAGATACGCAGTATTTT. Translated, it gives CASRTRDFLGWTDTQYF.